This TCR beta chain comes out of a study of blood T cell repertoires in COVID-19. Study information: Sites in the United States, Italy and Spain provided acute and convalescent COVID-19 samples. Nucleic acid was either cDNA or gDNA, and it came from T cells, B-cell-depleted T cells, or PBMCs.

Losses at the gene ends were 9 bases for V and 2 bases for J; bases not matched to a gene: 10. The CDR3 is 15 amino acids. Germline CDR1 is LNHDA and CDR2 is SQIVND (reference sequence). Generated by immunoSEQ multiplex PCR, the TCRdb table keeps only in-frame clones and is missing some. The repertoire has about 73,000 clones, roughly 80% of them found once; the top ten carry 28%. The J gene is TRBJ2-3, the V gene TRBV19; 8 nucleotides match TRBD2. The TCR originated in a human donor in a cohort sampled during active COVID-19. The sequencing input was peripheral blood. DNA for the CDR3: TGTGCCAGCAACGGGGGGGGGCTCCTCACAGATACGCAGTATTTT. It specifies CASNGGGLLTDTQYF.